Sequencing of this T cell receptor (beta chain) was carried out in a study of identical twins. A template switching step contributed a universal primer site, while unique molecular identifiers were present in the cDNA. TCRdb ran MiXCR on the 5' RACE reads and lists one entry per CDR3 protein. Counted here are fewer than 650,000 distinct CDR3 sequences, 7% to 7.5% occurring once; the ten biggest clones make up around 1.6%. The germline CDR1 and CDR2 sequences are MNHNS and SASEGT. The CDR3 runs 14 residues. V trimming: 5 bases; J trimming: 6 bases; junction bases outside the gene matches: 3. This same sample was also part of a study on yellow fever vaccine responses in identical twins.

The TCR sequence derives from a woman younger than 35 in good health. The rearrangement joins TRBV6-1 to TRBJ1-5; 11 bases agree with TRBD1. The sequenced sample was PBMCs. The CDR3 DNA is TGTGCCAGCAGTAAGGGACAGGGGGGTCAGCCCCAGCATTTT. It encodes CASSKGQGGQPQHF.